This TCR beta chain was obtained from a study of T cells in narcolepsy (dated by TCRdb to between 2017 and 2018). Looking at the study overall: Patients with narcolepsy type 1 or type 2 (NT1, NT2) were enrolled in the study together with healthy control donors. The study sought autoreactive T cells targeting hypocretin neuron self-antigens (hypocretin, TRIB2) in narcolepsy patients, using TCR Vbeta sequencing to track clonotypes in blood and CSF.

Concerning this clone itself: This receptor's antigen is unknown. Base qualities were left out, and no much larger clone turns up one base away.

Summary of the overall study and its limitations: Autoreactive clonotypes were reported to be detected serially in the blood of the same patients and of different patients, but not in the blood of healthy controls. HCRT-specific and TRIB2-specific autoreactive clonotypes were highlighted in plots that compared CD4+ T cell clonotypes in CSF versus blood from the same patient. Patients and controls had similar numbers of sequenced blood memory CD4+ clonotypes, with averages of roughly 39,000 in patients and some 35,000 in controls. No sequences matching autoreactive T cell clones were present in some of the blood memory CD4+ repertoires from patients and controls.

Libraries came from the immunoSEQ multiplex PCR assay. TCRdb holds this immuneACCESS table with in-frame rearrangements only. Some clones are missing; in checked studies, unresolved V genes explain under half, and the rest has no known cause. A total of under 35,000 clones appear in this sample, 70% to 90% of them only once. Approximately 1% of the sample lies in the top ten. CDR3 length: 16 amino acids, cysteine to phenylalanine. The DNA shown is the 48-base CDR3, in frame from base 1. CDR1 and CDR2 are drawn from the germline V gene: SGHRS, YFSETQ. The germline V and J ends show losses of 0 bases and 0 bases respectively, and no gene match explains 1 base of the junction. For TCR Vbeta sequencing, memory CD4+ T cells were sorted ex vivo from the peripheral blood of both healthy controls and narcolepsy patients.

The sequenced sample was memory (CD45RA-) CD4+ T cells from blood. The meaning of the sample's cell subset or site label: memory T cells sorted ex vivo from peripheral blood. In this chain, TRBV5-1 is recombined with TRBJ2-2, and TRBD2 aligns with 8 junction nucleotides. This receptor was identified in a human donor in good health. Read as DNA, the sequence is TGCGCCAGCAGCTTGGAACTAGCGGCGAACACCGGGGAGCTGTTTTTT. The translation is CASSLELAANTGELFF.